This T cell receptor beta chain appears in the sequencing data of a study of cytomegalovirus exposure and HLA in healthy donors. The overall study: In a previous analysis, around 110 million unique TCR beta sequences were found from 170 million or so T cells. Study results and limitations: Later on, an analysis showed TCR association rates differing by HLA locus, with DRB1 the most and HLA-C the fewest. Upon later analysis, HLA-associated TCR beta chains proved more clonally expanded than other, equally common chains. Links to common viral pathogens appeared, in a later analysis, for several of the most significant clusters.

This PCR relied on a set of 60 Vbeta primers and 13 Jbeta primers. The table came from immunoSEQ multiplex PCR; TCRdb's copy has only in-frame clones and leaves some out. This table holds more than 60,000 clones, less than 80% found once. As concerns this clone: The antigen is unknown.

The germline V gene encodes CDR1 LGHNA and CDR2 YNFKEQ. The CDR3 is made up of 16 amino acids. Trimming pared 6 bases from V and 1 base from J, leaving 16 bases between. The chain links TRBV4-2 to TRBJ2-1; D unclear. Sequencing input: PBMCs. This sequence originates from a man aged 40-49 years in good health and CMV-seropositive. The CDR3 reads CASSPRSGGSYNEQFF. The CDR3, as DNA: TGTGCCAGCAGTCCTAGGAGTGGCGGTTCCTACAATGAGCAGTTCTTC.